This T cell receptor (beta chain) was identified during a study of T cell responses to AZD1222 COVID-19 vaccine. Study-level information: The study pooled second doses at about 4 or about 12 weeks. General study points: At 160-218 and 743-854, vaccine-associated CD4 TCRs were dominant, and they spanned spike. Clonal diversity may have been underestimated, and the donors were mostly white British, with more females than males. Reports indicate that nearly half of spike-specific TCRs are directed at unmutated variant regions.

The CDR3 loop spans 13 amino acids. The germline V gene encodes CDR1 LNHNV and CDR2 YYDKDF (reference sequence). V gave up 0 bases and J gave up 7 bases, with 9 bases separating them. Regarding this clone: Its antigen is unknown.

Sequencing used immunoSEQ multiplex PCR; TCRdb keeps in-frame clones, though not all of them. The sample lists 120,000 or so clones; roughly 90% were seen once. The sequenced sample was peripheral blood, obtained on day 0 of AZD1222 vaccination. The gene calls are TRBV15 and TRBJ1-2; no definite D call. The TCR comes from an adult in good health. In nucleotides, the CDR3 is TGTGCCACCAGCAGAGATGGCGAGGTTGGCTACACCTTC. Translating gives CATSRDGEVGYTF.